This T cell receptor (beta chain) comes out of a study of technical replicates of blood from a handful of donors. Germline lookup yields CDR1 MRHNA and CDR2 SNTAGT. The CDR3 length is 13 residues. Trimming removed 5 bases from V and 1 base from J, with 5 bases in between. Measured with immunoSEQ multiplex PCR; TCRdb has only the in-frame clones, and not every one. This table holds 84,000 or so clones, about 93% found once. This TCR derives from a human donor in good health. V is TRBV6-4 and J is TRBJ2-2, with D hard to call. The sequenced sample consisted of T cells isolated from PBMCs. The CDR3 sequence: CASSTGNTGELFF. The DNA of the CDR3 is TGTGCCAGCAGTACCGGGAACACCGGGGAGCTGTTTTTT.